The clone carrying this TCR beta chain came up once. This sample is drawn from a study of cytomegalovirus exposure and HLA in healthy donors. Use of 60 Vbeta and 13 Jbeta primers characterized the PCR. Only in-frame clones appear in the TCRdb table, and some are missing; sequencing was by immunoSEQ multiplex PCR. The sample consists of around 170,000 clones, approximately 84% of them appearing once. Though probably carrying unrecorded immune exposures, donors were nominally healthy at sampling. The CDR3 spans 18 residues. The J segment lost 0 bases and the V segment lost 0 bases, leaving 9 bases of the junction unmatched. Germline V gives CDR1 LGHNA, CDR2 YNFKEQ.

The sample consisted of PBMCs. The V gene is TRBV4-2, the J gene TRBJ2-7, with 9 bases that match TRBD2. The receptor was isolated from a man aged 50-59 years in good health and CMV-seronegative. The CDR3 protein is CASSQDLVEAGGSYEQYF. The CDR3, as DNA: TGTGCCAGCAGCCAAGACTTGGTTGAAGCGGGAGGCTCCTACGAGCAGTACTTC.